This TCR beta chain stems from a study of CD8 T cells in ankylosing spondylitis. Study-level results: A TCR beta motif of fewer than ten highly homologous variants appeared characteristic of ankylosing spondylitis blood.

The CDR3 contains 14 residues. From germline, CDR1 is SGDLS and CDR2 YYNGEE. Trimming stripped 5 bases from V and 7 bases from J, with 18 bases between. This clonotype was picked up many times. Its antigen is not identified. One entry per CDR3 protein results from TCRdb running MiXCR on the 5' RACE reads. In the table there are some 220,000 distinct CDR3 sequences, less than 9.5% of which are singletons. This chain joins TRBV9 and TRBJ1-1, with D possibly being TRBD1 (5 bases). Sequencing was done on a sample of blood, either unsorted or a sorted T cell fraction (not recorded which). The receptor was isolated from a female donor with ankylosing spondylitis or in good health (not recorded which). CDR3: CASRPLDDRLEAFF. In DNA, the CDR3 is TGTGCCAGCAGGCCTCTTGATGACAGACTTGAAGCTTTCTTT.